The rows below give T cell receptor beta chains drawn from one sample of a study of blood T cell repertoires in COVID-19. Libraries were prepared by immunoSEQ multiplex PCR; TCRdb keeps only in-frame clonotypes and omits some of them. This table has approximately 480,000 clones, approximately 86% appearing once. Sequenced input: PBMCs or T cells enriched from blood (not recorded which). All receptors derive from a woman between 18 and 29 years old who had recovered from COVID-19. The CDR3 runs from the conserved cysteine through the conserved F or W. The D gene is left open where the match is weak. The size of a clone is reported for some rows only, either as once, few or many, or as a class for expanded clones.

clone_size,v_call,d_call,j_call,cdr3_aa,cdr3_nt
NA,TRBV7-8,TRBD1,TRBJ1-6,CASSAVQGAPESPLHF,TGTGCCAGCAGCGCGGTACAGGGGGCCCCTGAATCACCCCTCCACTTT
NA,TRBV5-1,NA,TRBJ1-1,CASSLGNTGHLAFF,TGCGCCAGCAGCTTGGGAAACACGGGACATCTAGCTTTCTTT
NA,TRBV2,TRBD1,TRBJ1-6,CASSWGLQGNNSPLHF,TGTGCCAGCAGTTGGGGATTACAGGGGAATAATTCACCCCTCCACTTT
NA,TRBV11-3,NA,TRBJ1-3,CASSLSRSGNTIYF,TGTGCCAGCAGCTTATCGAGGTCTGGAAACACCATATATTTT
NA,TRBV25-1,NA,TRBJ2-7,CASTAAGGTPFMEQYF,TGTGCCAGCACTGCTGCGGGTGGGACACCTTTTATGGAGCAGTACTTC
many,TRBV30,NA,TRBJ1-2,CAWSVDYNYGYTF,TGTGCCTGGAGTGTAGACTACAACTATGGCTACACCTTC
NA,TRBV7-3,TRBD1,TRBJ2-3,CASSLRQGLTDTQYF,TGTGCCAGCAGCCTTCGACAGGGCCTCACAGATACGCAGTATTTT
once,TRBV10-3,NA,TRBJ1-1,CAIEPAGGGGEAFF,TGTGCCATCGAACCTGCCGGGGGGGGAGGCGAAGCTTTCTTT
few,TRBV14,TRBD1,TRBJ1-1,CASSPQDRGYTEAFF,TGTGCCAGCAGCCCACAGGACAGGGGGTACACTGAAGCTTTCTTT
NA,TRBV19,NA,TRBJ2-5,CASSLQPGDPGETQYF,TGTGCCAGTAGTCTCCAGCCGGGGGACCCGGGGGAGACCCAGTACTTC
NA,TRBV5-8,TRBD2,TRBJ2-5,CASSPRLAGSVKTQYF,TGTGCCAGCAGTCCCCGGTTAGCGGGGTCTGTAAAGACCCAGTACTTC
NA,TRBV5-1,NA,TRBJ2-7,CASSVIGPGHSYEQYF,TGCGCCAGCAGCGTAATAGGCCCGGGACATTCCTACGAGCAGTACTTC
NA,TRBV5-1,TRBD1,TRBJ2-2,CASSPRRGQGRENTGELFF,TGCGCCAGCAGCCCTCGGAGGGGACAGGGGCGAGAAAACACCGGGGAGCTGTTTTTT
once,TRBV6-7,TRBD2,TRBJ2-1,CASSYGLAPSEQFF,TGTGCCAGCAGTTACGGACTAGCTCCCAGTGAGCAGTTCTTC
NA,TRBV7-9,TRBD1,TRBJ2-7,CASSLGTGGLEQYF,TGTGCCAGCAGCCTAGGGACAGGGGGACTCGAGCAGTACTTC
NA,TRBV6-4,TRBD2,TRBJ2-1,CASSDSASGFYNEQFF,TGTGCCAGCAGTGACTCGGCTAGCGGGTTCTACAATGAGCAGTTCTTC
NA,TRBV6-5,TRBD1,TRBJ1-5,CASSTRQGGGQPQHF,TGTGCCAGCAGTACTCGACAGGGGGGAGGACAGCCCCAGCATTTT
NA,TRBV4-1,NA,TRBJ2-5,CASSQALEGGRSETQYF,TGCGCCAGCAGCCAGGCCCTGGAGGGGGGGCGGTCTGAGACCCAGTACTTC
NA,TRBV24-1,NA,TRBJ2-1,CATSDSGRGSYNEQFF,TGTGCCACCAGTGATTCGGGCAGGGGATCCTACAATGAGCAGTTCTTC
NA,TRBV7-8,NA,TRBJ1-6,CASSSGTSYNSPLHF,TGTGCCAGCAGCTCCGGGACATCGTATAATTCACCCCTCCACTTT
once,TRBV7-2,NA,TRBJ1-3,CASSLGGGSGNTIYF,TGTGCCAGCAGCTTGGGAGGGGGGTCTGGAAACACCATATATTTT
NA,TRBV10-3,NA,TRBJ1-2,CAISESGAANYGYTF,TGTGCCATCAGTGAGTCGGGGGCAGCTAACTATGGCTACACCTTC
NA,TRBV5-1,NA,TRBJ2-5,CASSLQGSQETQYF,TGCGCCAGCAGCCTACAGGGAAGCCAAGAGACCCAGTACTTC
NA,TRBV5-1,TRBD1,TRBJ1-1,CASSSTGIGTEAFF,TGCGCCAGCAGCTCGACAGGGATTGGGACTGAAGCTTTCTTT
NA,TRBV2,NA,TRBJ2-7,CASSIDRGYEQYF,TGTGCCAGCAGTATCGACCGGGGCTACGAGCAGTACTTC
NA,TRBV5-8,TRBD1,TRBJ1-5,CASSYGQGDGQPQHF,TGTGCCAGCAGCTACGGACAGGGGGACGGACAGCCCCAGCATTTT
NA,TRBV7-8,NA,TRBJ2-3,CASSLGRLTDTQYF,TGTGCCAGCAGCTTAGGGAGGCTGACAGATACGCAGTATTTT
NA,TRBV5-1,TRBD1,TRBJ2-2,CASSSGQGAVKGDGELFF,TGCGCCAGCAGCTCGGGACAGGGGGCGGTAAAAGGCGACGGGGAGCTGTTTTTT
NA,TRBV5-1,NA,TRBJ1-1,CASREDSEAFF,TGCGCCAGCAGGGAAGACAGTGAAGCTTTCTTT
NA,TRBV10-3,NA,TRBJ2-7,CAISRGGESYEQYF,TGTGCCATCAGTAGGGGGGGGGAGTCCTACGAGCAGTACTTC
NA,TRBV2,NA,TRBJ2-1,CASWALDNEQFF,TGTGCCAGCTGGGCATTAGACAATGAGCAGTTCTTC
NA,TRBV20-1,NA,TRBJ2-3,CSASQDSLTDTQYF,TGCAGTGCTAGTCAGGACAGCCTCACAGATACGCAGTATTTT
NA,TRBV3-1/TRBV3-2,NA,TRBJ2-5,CASSQDPQGGIGETQYF,TGTGCCAGCAGCCAAGATCCGCAGGGCGGTATTGGGGAGACCCAGTACTTC
NA,TRBV5-1,NA,TRBJ1-4,CASSLDGEEEKLFF,TGCGCCAGCAGCTTGGACGGGGAGGAAGAAAAACTGTTTTTT
NA,TRBV9,NA,TRBJ2-7,CASSVGVWRDPTIQITYEQYF,TGTGCCAGCAGCGTAGGGGTCTGGAGGGACCCCACAATTCAAATTACCTACGAGCAGTACTTC
NA,TRBV30,NA,TRBJ1-1,CAWNRNTEAFF,TGTGCCTGGAACAGGAACACTGAAGCTTTCTTT
NA,TRBV12-5,NA,TRBJ1-2,CASGLAPEAGYTF,TGTGCTAGTGGTTTGGCCCCTGAAGCCGGCTACACCTTC
NA,TRBV29-1,NA,TRBJ1-1,CSVETGPTEAFF,TGCAGCGTTGAAACAGGGCCCACTGAAGCTTTCTTT
once,TRBV5-1,NA,TRBJ1-1,CASKGKVGSNTEAFF,TGCGCCAGCAAGGGGAAGGTCGGTTCCAACACTGAAGCTTTCTTT
NA,TRBV4-1,NA,TRBJ2-5,CASSRSSIVARQETQYF,TGCGCCAGCAGCCGATCCTCCATCGTGGCCCGTCAAGAGACCCAGTACTTC
NA,TRBV6-6,TRBD1,TRBJ2-1,CASCQGVYNEQFF,TGTGCCAGCTGCCAGGGGGTTTACAATGAGCAGTTCTTC
NA,TRBV12-3/TRBV12-4,NA,TRBJ2-3,CASKTASTDTQYF,TGTGCCAGTAAGACAGCAAGCACAGATACGCAGTATTTT
NA,TRBV10-3,NA,TRBJ2-7,CASGTPPGEQYF,TGTGCCTCCGGGACTCCTCCAGGCGAGCAGTACTTC
few,TRBV5-4,NA,TRBJ1-6,CASSSTNGLNSPLHF,TGTGCCAGCAGCTCGACTAATGGGCTTAATTCACCCCTCCACTTT
once,TRBV6-5,TRBD1,TRBJ1-2,CASSYDATGIYGYTF,TGTGCCAGCAGTTACGACGCGACAGGGATCTATGGCTACACCTTC
NA,TRBV7-2,NA,TRBJ1-2,CASSLQSGQREEDTF,TGTGCCAGCAGCTTACAGTCCGGACAGCGTGAGGAGGACACCTTC
NA,TRBV2,NA,TRBJ1-5,CASSEKGSYNQPQHF,TGTGCCAGCAGTGAGAAGGGGTCTTACAATCAGCCCCAGCATTTT
few,TRBV18,NA,TRBJ1-1,CASSPRGGSRTEAFF,TGTGCCAGCTCACCACGAGGAGGAAGTAGAACTGAAGCTTTCTTT
NA,TRBV25-1,NA,TRBJ2-2,CASSEWVGQVNTGELFF,TGTGCCAGCAGTGAATGGGTTGGGCAGGTCAACACCGGGGAGCTGTTTTTT
NA,TRBV5-4,NA,TRBJ2-1,CASSARGKVINEQFF,TGTGCCAGCAGCGCAAGAGGGAAAGTGATCAATGAGCAGTTCTTC
NA,TRBV4-1,TRBD1,TRBJ2-1,CASSRRTGSEDEQFF,TGCGCCAGCAGCCGACGGACAGGGTCAGAGGATGAGCAGTTCTTC
NA,TRBV6-2/TRBV6-3,NA,TRBJ1-2,CASSPDSYGYTF,TGTGCCAGCAGTCCCGACAGTTATGGCTACACCTTC
once,TRBV10-2,NA,TRBJ2-3,CASSELSGEDTQYF,TGCGCCAGCAGTGAGCTATCTGGGGAGGATACGCAGTATTTT
NA,TRBV5-1,TRBD1,TRBJ1-6,CASSGTGGGEGSPLHF,TGCGCCAGCAGCGGTACAGGGGGCGGAGAGGGCTCACCCCTCCACTTT
NA,TRBV6-6,NA,TRBJ1-5,CASSYGQKNQPQHF,TGTGCCAGCAGCTACGGACAGAAAAATCAGCCCCAGCATTTT
NA,TRBV3-1/TRBV3-2,TRBD2,TRBJ2-7,CASSLGAGEVVYEQYF,TGTGCCAGCAGCCTCGGAGCGGGGGAAGTAGTCTACGAGCAGTACTTC
NA,TRBV28,NA,TRBJ1-1,CASSFRDIPEAFF,TGTGCCAGCAGTTTCCGGGACATACCTGAAGCTTTCTTT